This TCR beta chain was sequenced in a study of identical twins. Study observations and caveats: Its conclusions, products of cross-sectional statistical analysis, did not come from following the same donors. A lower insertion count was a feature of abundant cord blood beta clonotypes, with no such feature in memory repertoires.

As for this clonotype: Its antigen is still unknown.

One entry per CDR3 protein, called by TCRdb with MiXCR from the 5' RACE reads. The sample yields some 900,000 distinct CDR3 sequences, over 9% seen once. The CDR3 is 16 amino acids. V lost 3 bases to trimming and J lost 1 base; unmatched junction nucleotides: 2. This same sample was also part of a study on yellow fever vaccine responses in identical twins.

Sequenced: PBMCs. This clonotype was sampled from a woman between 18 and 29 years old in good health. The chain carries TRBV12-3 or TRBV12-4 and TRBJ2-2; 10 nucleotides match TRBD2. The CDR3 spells CASSLASGGNTGELFF. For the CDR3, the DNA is TGTGCCAGCAGTTTGGCTAGCGGGGGGAACACCGGGGAGCTGTTTTTT.